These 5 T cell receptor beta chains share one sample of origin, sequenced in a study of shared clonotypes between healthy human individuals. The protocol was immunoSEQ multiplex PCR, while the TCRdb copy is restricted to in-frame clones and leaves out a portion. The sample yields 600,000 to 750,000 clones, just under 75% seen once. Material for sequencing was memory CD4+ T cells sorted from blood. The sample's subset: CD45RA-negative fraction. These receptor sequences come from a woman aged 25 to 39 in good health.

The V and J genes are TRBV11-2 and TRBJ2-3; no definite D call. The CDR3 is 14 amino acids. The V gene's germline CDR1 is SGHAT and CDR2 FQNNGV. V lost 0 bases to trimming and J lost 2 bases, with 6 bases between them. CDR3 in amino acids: CASSLDYITDTQYF. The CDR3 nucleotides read TGTGCCAGCAGCTTAGACTACATCACAGATACGCAGTATTTT.

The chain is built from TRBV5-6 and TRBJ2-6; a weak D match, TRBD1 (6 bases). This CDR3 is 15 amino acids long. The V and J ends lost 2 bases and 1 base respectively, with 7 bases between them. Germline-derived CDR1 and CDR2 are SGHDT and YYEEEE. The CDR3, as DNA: TGTGCCAGCAGCTTTACAGGGTCTGGGGCCAACGTCCTGACTTTC. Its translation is CASSFTGSGANVLTF. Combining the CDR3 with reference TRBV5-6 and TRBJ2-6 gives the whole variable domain DAGVTQSPTHLIKTRGQQVTLRCSPKSGHDTVSWYQQALGQGPQFIFQYYEEEERQRGNFPDRFSGHQFPNYSSELNVNALLLGDSALYLCASSFTGSGANVLTFGAGSRLTVL.

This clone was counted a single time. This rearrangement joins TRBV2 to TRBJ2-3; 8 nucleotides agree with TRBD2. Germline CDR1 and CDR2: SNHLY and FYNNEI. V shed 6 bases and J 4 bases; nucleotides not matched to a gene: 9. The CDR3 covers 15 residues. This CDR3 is CASSVGLEPSDTQYF. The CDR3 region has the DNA TGTGCCAGCAGCGTGGGACTAGAACCCTCAGATACGCAGTATTTT.

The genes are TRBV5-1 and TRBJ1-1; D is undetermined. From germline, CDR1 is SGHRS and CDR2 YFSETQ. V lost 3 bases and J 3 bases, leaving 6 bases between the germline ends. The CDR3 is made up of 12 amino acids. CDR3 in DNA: TGCGCCAGCAGCTCCCAGTACACTGAAGCTTTCTTT. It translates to CASSSQYTEAFF.

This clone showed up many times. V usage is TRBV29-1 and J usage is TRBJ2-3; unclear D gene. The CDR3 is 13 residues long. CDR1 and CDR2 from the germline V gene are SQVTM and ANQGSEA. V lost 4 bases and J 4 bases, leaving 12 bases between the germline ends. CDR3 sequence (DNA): TGCAGCGTTGGTAAGGGCTCCGCAGATACGCAGTATTTT. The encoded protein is CSVGKGSADTQYF.